This TCR beta chain was sequenced in a study of blood T cells in healthy people across ages. The germline CDR1 and CDR2 sequences are MRHNA and SNTAGT. V dropped 4 bases and J dropped 3; count of bases not matched to a gene: 2. CDR3 length equals 14 residues. Sample-barcoded 5' priming and a J-beta primer mix drove a second PCR of about 7 to 12 cycles. Each TCR beta cDNA got a 12-nucleotide random molecular identifier. From each sample, at least 2.5 million paired-end reads containing CDR3 were obtained. TCRdb independently ran MiXCR on the 5' RACE reads; one entry per CDR3 protein. This table holds 650,000 to 950,000 distinct CDR3 sequences, approximately 44% found once. Each donor was a healthy Caucasian individual from Russia, aged about 6 to 90. Investigators took 8 to 10 milliliters of peripheral blood from every donor.

The sequenced sample was blood. The rearrangement links TRBV6-4 to TRBJ1-2; 10 bases line up with TRBD1. This clonotype was sampled from a man in his sixties in good health. In DNA, the CDR3 is TGTGCCAGCAGTGTTGGGACAGGGGACTATGGCTACACCTTC. It yields the protein CASSVGTGDYGYTF.